This T cell receptor (beta chain) was obtained from a study of blood T cell repertoires in COVID-19. Overall study: Sample material is recorded as cDNA or gDNA derived from T cells, B-cell-depleted T cells, or PBMCs.

Clones were read by immunoSEQ multiplex PCR, and TCRdb kept only the in-frame ones, dropping some. The sample records a few hundred thousand clones, more than 70% being singletons. Clinical history reported by participants formed the basis on which cohorts were assigned. Among Cohort 3 donors, those recovered had two negative PCRs, clearance, or symptom resolution. The sequence derives from a man aged 25 to 40 who had recovered from COVID-19. Material for sequencing was PBMCs or T cells enriched from blood (not recorded which).

CDR3 bases: TGTGCCAGCAGTCCGACAGGGGGTTCCTACAATGAGCAGTTCTTC. It is translated as CASSPTGGSYNEQFF. The chain has TRBV6-2 or TRBV6-3 and TRBJ2-1; the match to TRBD1 covers 9 bases. This CDR3 is 15 amino acids long. Germline V CDR1 and CDR2: MNHEY, SVGEGT. The V gene end was trimmed by 5 bases and the J gene end by 1 base; junction bases not matched to a gene: 3.